Listed here are 7 T cell receptor beta chains from one sample, sequenced in a study of CD8+CD57+ T cells in acquired aplastic anemia. An expansion of CD8+CD57+ cells by flow cytometry had been shown in patients chosen for sequencing. The template used for profiling TCR beta VDJ and CDR3 was genomic DNA. Each CDR3 protein gets one entry after TCRdb re-called the reads with MiXCR. Of around 200,000 distinct CDR3 sequences in the sample, roughly half were seen once. Sequenced: sorted CD4+, CD8+, or CD8+CD57+ T cells (not recorded which) from PBMCs. Source of these receptors: a human donor with aplastic anemia.

The V call is TRBV12-3 or TRBV12-4, the J call TRBJ2-7; D is unresolved. V lost 1 base, J lost 3 bases, and 10 bases lay in between. This CDR3 is built from 14 residues. The CDR3: CASSLGDTDYEQYF. CDR3 in DNA: TGTGCCAGCAGTTTAGGTGACACCGACTACGAGCAGTACTTC.

This clonotype showed up just a few times. The V and J genes are TRBV18 and TRBJ1-1; D is possibly TRBD1 (6 bases). The germline V gene encodes CDR1 KGHSH and CDR2 LQKENI. The CDR3 totals 13 residues. Between the trimmed V and J ends, which lost 3 bases and 5 bases, there was a span of 10 bases. The CDR3 here is CASSPNRETEAFF. CDR3 in DNA: TGTGCCAGCTCACCGAACAGGGAAACTGAAGCTTTCTTT.

This clonotype was counted once. The rearrangement joins TRBV29-1 to TRBJ2-1; D ambiguous. The CDR3 runs to 10 residues. Germline V gives CDR1 SQVTM, CDR2 ANQGSEA. V shed 8 bases and J shed 5 bases, with 7 bases lying between them. CDR3 coding DNA: TGCAGCTCAGGCGACAATGAGCAGTTCTTC. Protein: CSSGDNEQFF.

This clonotype has ten or more counts. This chain uses TRBV3-1 with TRBJ1-2; 8 bases line up with TRBD1. J was trimmed by 7 bases and V by 3 bases; bases with no gene match: 1. From germline, CDR1 is LGHDT and CDR2 YNNKEL (reference sequence). The CDR3 runs 12 residues. Here the CDR3 reads CASSHTGGGYTF. CDR3 DNA sequence: TGTGCCAGCAGCCATACAGGGGGTGGCTACACCTTC.

This clonotype was recorded many times. The chain joins TRBV12-3 or TRBV12-4 to TRBJ2-7; perhaps D is TRBD1 or TRBD2 (5 bases each). Trimming pared 6 bases from V and 3 bases from J, leaving 18 bases between. This CDR3 region has 15 residues. CDR3 sequence: CASRPTTGAFYEQYF. In DNA form, the CDR3 reads TGTGCCAGCAGGCCGACGACCGGGGCCTTCTACGAGCAGTACTTC.

This clonotype was seen repeatedly, ten times or more. J is TRBJ2-7 and V is TRBV5-6, with D tentatively TRBD1 (5 bases). In germline, CDR1 is SGHDT, CDR2 YYEEEE. The CDR3 sequence is 13 residues long. Trimming pared 4 bases from V and 1 base from J, leaving 9 bases between. The CDR3: CASSLQESYEQYF. CDR3 bases: TGTGCCAGCAGCCTACAGGAGTCCTACGAGCAGTACTTC.

The rearrangement joins TRBV4-1 to TRBJ1-1; D is undetermined. Germline V CDR1 and CDR2: MGHRA, YSYEKL. This CDR3 is built from 14 residues. The V and J ends lost 1 base and 0 bases respectively, with 6 bases between them. The chain's CDR3 is CASSQVPVNTEAFF. Written as DNA, the CDR3 is TGCGCCAGCAGCCAAGTACCAGTGAACACTGAAGCTTTCTTT.